One sample yielded the 23 T cell receptor beta chains listed below, sequenced in a study of PD-1 blockade in classical Hodgkin lymphoma. Using immunoSEQ multiplex PCR, the repertoire was profiled, and TCRdb retains in-frame clones only, with some absent. This sample has about 93,000 clones, with 78% found just once. Noted time point: cycle 4 day 1 (C4D1), after 5 to 7 weeks of nivolumab. Following autologous stem cell transplantation, relapse occurred in every patient, and exposure to brentuximab vedotin varied. This specimen consisted of peripheral blood mononuclear cells (PBMCs), obtained before the fourth cycle of nivolumab. These receptors were obtained from a human donor with classical Hodgkin lymphoma.

This sequence joins TRBV25-1 and TRBJ2-7, with D perhaps matching TRBD1 (6 bases). Trimming removed 3 bases from V and 0 bases from J, with 12 bases in between. The CDR3 runs to 15 residues. Germline lookup yields CDR1 MGHDK and CDR2 SYGVNS. CDR3 amino acids: CASSDQGSGSYEQYF. The CDR3 coding sequence is TGTGCCAGCAGTGACCAGGGGAGCGGCTCCTACGAGCAGTACTTC.

As DNA, the CDR3 is TGCGCCAGCAGCGTCCGACTAGCGGGGGGAAGCACAGATACGCAGTATTTT. Its protein is CASSVRLAGGSTDTQYF. The chain joins TRBV5-1 to TRBJ2-3; 13 positions match TRBD2. The CDR3 totals 17 residues. Per the germline V gene, CDR1 is SGHRS and CDR2 is YFSETQ. With 4 bases clipped from V and 0 bases from J, the junction kept 5 bases outside the gene matches.

V gene TRBV6-5 combines with J gene TRBJ2-1; D not certain. This CDR3 comprises 16 residues. Germline V gene sequence: CDR1 MNHEY, CDR2 SVGAGI. V was pared by 2 bases and J by 7 bases, with 18 bases between. The CDR3 bases are TGTGCCAGCAGTTACCAACGTGGAATAGGGCTAAATGAGCAGTTCTTC. Protein product: CASSYQRGIGLNEQFF.

The rearrangement uses TRBV19 and TRBJ2-7, with unresolved D. Trimming took off 0 bases at V and 3 bases at J, with 6 bases between the two ends. Germline CDR1 is LNHDA and CDR2 is SQIVND (reference sequence). This CDR3 comprises 13 residues. The CDR3 region is CASSIDFGYEQYF. CDR3 DNA sequence: TGTGCCAGTAGTATAGATTTCGGCTACGAGCAGTACTTC.

V gene TRBV6-1 combines with J gene TRBJ2-3; D is possibly TRBD1 (5 bases). The CDR3 runs to 14 residues. The V end was cut by 7 bases, the J end by 0 bases, with 11 bases between. Germline lookup yields CDR1 MNHNS and CDR2 SASEGT. The CDR3 protein is CASTGWGSTDTQYF. The CDR3 DNA reads TGTGCCAGCACAGGGTGGGGCAGCACAGATACGCAGTATTTT.

The chain combines TRBV6-6 with TRBJ2-7; 10 nucleotides match TRBD2. The V gene end was trimmed by 6 bases and the J gene end by 0 bases; junction bases not matched to a gene: 2. The CDR3 loop spans 14 amino acids. CDR1 MNHNY and CDR2 SVGAGI come from the germline V gene (reference sequence). CDR3 sequence: CASSSSGGSYEQYF. DNA of the CDR3: TGTGCCAGCAGCTCTAGCGGGGGCTCCTACGAGCAGTACTTC.

This clone was observed a single time. The chain has TRBV19 and TRBJ2-7; no reliable D call. Germline V CDR1 and CDR2: LNHDA, SQIVND (reference sequence). This CDR3 contains 14 residues. V was clipped by 1 base and J by 0 bases, with 7 bases between them. In nucleotides, the CDR3 is TGTGCCAGTAGTATAGTGGGCACCTCCTACGAGCAGTACTTC. Translating it yields CASSIVGTSYEQYF.

This clone has only one observation. The V gene is TRBV6-5, the J gene TRBJ1-2; perhaps TRBD1 as D (5 bases). The CDR3 has 15 residues. V dropped 0 bases and J dropped 2 bases, with 10 bases sitting between them. From germline, CDR1 is MNHEY and CDR2 SVGAGI. CDR3 region: CASSYSGVGNYGYTF. For the CDR3, the DNA is TGTGCCAGCAGTTACTCGGGGGTGGGGAACTATGGCTACACCTTC.

The chain couples TRBV7-2 to TRBJ2-5; the match to TRBD2 covers 7 bases. From germline, CDR1 is SGHTA and CDR2 FQGNSA. Losses at the gene ends were 3 bases for V and 2 bases for J; bases not matched to a gene: 6. The CDR3 runs 15 residues. The CDR3 DNA reads as TGTGCCAGCAGCTTCTCCCCAGCGGGGCAAGAGACCCAGTACTTC. Its translation: CASSFSPAGQETQYF. Full variable domain (outside the CDR3, taken from reference TRBV7-2 and TRBJ2-5): GAGVSQSPSNKVTEKGKDVELRCDPISGHTALYWYRQSLGQGLEFLIYFQGNSAPDKSGLPSDRFSAERTGGSVSTLTIQRTQQEDSAVYLCASSFSPAGQETQYFGPGTRLLVL.

V and J are TRBV14 and TRBJ1-5, with D hard to call. CDR3 size: 14 residues. Germline CDR1 is SGHDN and CDR2 is FVKESK. Between the trimmed V and J ends, which lost 2 bases and 5 bases, there was a span of 10 bases. Here the CDR3 reads CASSQSAGDQPQHF. CDR3 in DNA: TGTGCCAGCAGCCAATCGGCTGGGGATCAGCCCCAGCATTTT.

The chain joins TRBV7-9 to TRBJ1-1, with 7 positions matching TRBD1. CDR3 length: 15 residues. Germline V gene lookup returns CDR1 SEHNR and CDR2 FQNEAQ (reference sequence). With V trimmed by 1 base and J by 3 bases, 5 bases remained unmatched. In DNA form, the CDR3 reads TGTGCCAGCAGCTTAGATCCCGGGACAGACACTGAAGCTTTCTTT. This sequence encodes CASSLDPGTDTEAFF.

The gene calls are TRBV19 and TRBJ2-2; possible D gene TRBD1, 6 bases. The CDR3 has 17 residues. Trimming removed 4 bases from V and 1 base from J, with 16 bases in between. Germline CDR1 LNHDA, CDR2 SQIVND (reference sequence). CDR3 bases: TGTGCCAGTAGTAGGTCCCAGGGACAACAGAACACCGGGGAGCTGTTTTTT. The encoded protein is CASSRSQGQQNTGELFF.

The J gene is TRBJ2-5, the V gene TRBV4-2; D ambiguous. The germline CDR1 and CDR2 sequences are LGHNA and YNFKEQ. CDR3 size: 16 residues. V was shortened by 0 bases and J by 3 bases, with 14 bases between the two germline ends. CDR3 DNA sequence: TGTGCCAGCAGCCAAGATAGAAGGACGGAGAAAGAGACCCAGTACTTC. Translation: CASSQDRRTEKETQYF.

The chain is built from TRBV7-3 and TRBJ2-3; 8 bases agree with TRBD1. Unmatched junction bases numbered 0, after V lost 1 base and J lost 0 bases. Germline CDR1 SGHTA, CDR2 FQGTGA. There are 15 residues in the CDR3. CDR3 region: CASSLNRGSTDTQYF. CDR3 nucleotides: TGTGCCAGCAGCTTAAACAGGGGGAGCACAGATACGCAGTATTTT.

This clone has only a few counts. In DNA form, the CDR3 reads TGTGCCTGGAGAGCCACCAGCGGGAGGTCCAATGAGCAGTTCTTC. The encoded protein is CAWRATSGRSNEQFF. The V gene is TRBV30, the J gene TRBJ2-1; 9 positions match TRBD2. This CDR3 comprises 15 residues. Germline values: CDR1 GTSNPN, CDR2 SVGIG (reference sequence). Trimming at V came to 3 bases and at J to 6 bases, leaving 9 bases not matched to a gene.

This clone has only a few counts. This chain connects TRBV28 to TRBJ2-7; D is undetermined. Trimming took 7 bases from V and 3 from J, leaving 13 bases between them. CDR1 is MDHEN and CDR2 is SYDVKM in the germline V gene. The CDR3 length is 13 residues. The CDR3 spells CASMSQTDYEQYF. The CDR3, as DNA: TGTGCCAGCATGTCACAGACGGACTACGAGCAGTACTTC.

The gene calls are TRBV11-3 and TRBJ2-1; TRBD1 or TRBD2 may be the D gene (5 bases each). CDR3 size: 13 residues. V lost 0 bases, J lost 8 bases, and 8 bases lay in between. CDR1 is SGHNT, CDR2 YENEEA, per germline. In DNA, the CDR3 is TGTGCCAGCAGCTTAGAGAGGGGTGATGAGCAGTTCTTC. This sequence encodes CASSLERGDEQFF.

This clone has a count of ten or more. The gene calls are TRBV9 and TRBJ1-1; no clear D gene. Germline CDR1 SGDLS, CDR2 YYNGEE. The CDR3 consists of 12 residues. V lost 9 bases and J 3 bases, leaving 12 bases between the germline ends. The CDR3 region is CATWGLDTEAFF. The CDR3 DNA sequence: TGTGCCACTTGGGGTCTGGACACTGAAGCTTTCTTT.

This clone has only one observation. This chain joins TRBV6-6 and TRBJ2-1; 8 positions match TRBD1. V trimming: 8 bases; J trimming: 15 bases; junction bases outside the gene matches: 15. Germline V gives CDR1 MNHNY, CDR2 SVGAGI (reference sequence). This CDR3 is built from 13 residues. CDR3 bases: TGTGCCAGCCTCTCCCAGGGGGCCCTTGCGCGGTTCTTC. This codes for CASLSQGALARFF.

The V call is TRBV25-1, the J call TRBJ2-3, with D possibly matching TRBD2 (5 bases). CDR1 and CDR2 (germline): MGHDK, SYGVNS. This CDR3 region has 15 residues. Trimming cost V 3 bases and J 2 bases, with 12 bases left between them. In nucleotides, the CDR3 is TGTGCCAGCAGTGACCGGCGGGCCCTCACAGATACGCAGTATTTT. Encoded protein: CASSDRRALTDTQYF.

The chain recombines TRBV6-6 with TRBJ1-1; D is undetermined. The CDR3 runs 15 residues. Between the trimmed V and J ends, which lost 2 bases and 0 bases, there was a span of 10 bases. From germline, CDR1 is MNHNY and CDR2 SVGAGI (reference sequence). Written as DNA, the CDR3 is TGTGCCAGCAGTTACACTACGAACATGAACACTGAAGCTTTCTTT. It is translated as CASSYTTNMNTEAFF.

The V call is TRBV28, the J call TRBJ2-2, with D perhaps being TRBD1 or TRBD2 (6 bases each). Germline CDR1 and CDR2: MDHEN and SYDVKM. The CDR3 has 17 residues. Trimming shortened V by 6 bases and J by 5 bases, and 22 bases separated the two germline ends. CDR3 residues: CASSPTRGARWTGELFF. DNA of the CDR3: TGTGCCAGCAGCCCGACAAGGGGGGCCCGGTGGACCGGGGAGCTGTTTTTT.

The chain carries TRBV7-3 and TRBJ2-3; 8 nucleotides agree with TRBD1. Trimming cost V 4 bases and J 0 bases; bases outside gene matches: 3. Germline assignment: CDR1 SGHTA and CDR2 FQGTGA. The CDR3 loop spans 15 amino acids. The CDR3 DNA follows: TGTGCCAGCAGCTCCCAGGGGGCTAGCACAGATACGCAGTATTTT. This encodes CASSSQGASTDTQYF.